This T cell receptor (beta chain) is from a study of blood T cell repertoires in COVID-19. Study-wide context: The United States, Italy and Spain supplied acute and convalescent COVID-19 samples. The cDNA or gDNA used as material had been derived from T cells, B-cell-depleted T cells, or PBMCs.

CDR1 is LNHDA and CDR2 is SQIVND in the germline V gene (reference sequence). Deletions cut 5 bases from V and 1 base from J, with 8 bases between. There are 13 residues in the CDR3. In the source study's methods: Reference gene primer amplification gave nucleated cell count estimates. The data were produced by immunoSEQ multiplex PCR, yet TCRdb's version contains in-frame clones alone and is incomplete. V, J and clone size are those of that table, while D and trimming were read from the DNA. The table includes under 85,000 clones, approximately 80% detected once. The chain is built from TRBV19 and TRBJ1-1, with unresolved D. The clonotype was recovered from a man in his fifties or sixties with active or convalescent COVID-19. Sequencing used peripheral blood. The CDR3 DNA sequence: TGTGCCAGTAGTGAACAGAAGAACACTGAAGCTTTCTTT. This codes for CASSEQKNTEAFF.